This TCR beta chain comes out of a study of T cell responses to AZD1222 COVID-19 vaccine. On the study more broadly: Some second doses came at about 4 weeks and others at about 12 weeks; these were pooled.

Using immunoSEQ multiplex PCR, the repertoire was profiled, and TCRdb retains in-frame clones only, with some absent. Of about 120,000 clones listed, approximately 83% are singletons. Concerning this clone: What it binds is unknown.

General observations from the study: The donor group comprised mostly white British people and more females; the analysis possibly underestimated clonal diversity. Two AZD1222 doses significantly raised spike-specific TCR breadth and depth over controls. Unmutated regions of variants are reportedly targeted by nearly half of spike-specific TCRs.

This CDR3 is 13 amino acids long. V lost 6 bases and J lost 7, with 13 bases in between. V and J are TRBV12-3 or TRBV12-4 and TRBJ1-5; D perhaps matches TRBD1 (5 bases). The TCR sequence derives from an adult in good health. Source: peripheral blood, taken on day 0 of AZD1222 vaccination. The DNA for the CDR3 is TGTGCCAGCAGCTATGGGGGGAAACAGCCCCAGCATTTT. It is translated as CASSYGGKQPQHF.